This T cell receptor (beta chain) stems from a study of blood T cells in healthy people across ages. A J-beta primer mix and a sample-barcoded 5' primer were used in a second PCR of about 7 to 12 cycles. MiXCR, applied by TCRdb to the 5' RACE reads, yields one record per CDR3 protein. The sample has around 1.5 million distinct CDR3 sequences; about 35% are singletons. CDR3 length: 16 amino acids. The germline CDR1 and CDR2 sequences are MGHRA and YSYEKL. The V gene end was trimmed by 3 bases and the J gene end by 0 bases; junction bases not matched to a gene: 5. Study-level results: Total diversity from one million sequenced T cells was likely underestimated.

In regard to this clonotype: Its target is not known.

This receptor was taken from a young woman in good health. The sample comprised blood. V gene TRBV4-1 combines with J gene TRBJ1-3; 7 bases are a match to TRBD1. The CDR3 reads CASSHWGQSSGNTIYF. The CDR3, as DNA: TGCGCCAGCAGCCACTGGGGACAGTCCTCTGGAAACACCATATATTTT.